This T cell receptor (beta chain) was sequenced in a study of CD8+ T cells in alopecia areata. cDNA serving as the sequencing template came from extracted, reverse transcribed RNA. Profiled with immunoSEQ multiplex PCR; TCRdb holds only in-frame clones, not every one. The sample carries 140,000 to 150,000 clones, about 51% recorded once. Treatment reported: oral pan-JAK inhibitor, 5-10 mg twice daily. V gave up 6 bases and J gave up 4 bases; unmatched junction bases: 8. In germline, CDR1 is SQVTM, CDR2 ANQGSEA. This CDR3 region has 14 residues. This material consisted of CD8+ T cells sorted from blood, taken at week 4, from a patient treated with tofacitinib. V and J are TRBV29-1 and TRBJ2-3, with 9 bases that match TRBD2. This receptor was identified in a human donor with alopecia areata. The chain's CDR3 is CSVERRGGPDTQYF. CDR3 nucleotide sequence: TGCAGCGTGGAACGGCGGGGGGGCCCAGATACGCAGTATTTT.